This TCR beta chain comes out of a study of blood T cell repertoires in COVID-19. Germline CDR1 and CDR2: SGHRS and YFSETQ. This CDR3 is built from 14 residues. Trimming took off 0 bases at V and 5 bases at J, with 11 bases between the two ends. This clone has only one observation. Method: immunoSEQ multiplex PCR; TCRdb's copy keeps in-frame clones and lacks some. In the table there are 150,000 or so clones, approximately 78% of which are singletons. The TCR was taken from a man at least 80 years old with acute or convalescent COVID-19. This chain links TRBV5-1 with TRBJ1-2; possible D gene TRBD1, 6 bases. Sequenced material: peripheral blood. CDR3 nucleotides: TGCGCCAGCAGCTTGGAAGGGACACAGTATGGCTACACCTTC. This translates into CASSLEGTQYGYTF. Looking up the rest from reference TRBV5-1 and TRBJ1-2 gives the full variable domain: KAGVTQTPRYLIKTRGQQVTLSCSPISGHRSVSWYQQTPGQGLQFLFEYFSETQRNKGNFPGRFSGRQFSNSRSEMNVSTLELGDSALYLCASSLEGTQYGYTFGSGTRLTVV.